The 5 T cell receptor beta chains below all came from one sample that was sequenced in a study of read filtering for tumor transcriptome and immune sequencing. The library was built from around 380 ng RNA with molecular barcoded adaptors for alpha/delta and beta/gamma chains. TCRdb called the reads again in MiXCR, with one record for every CDR3 protein. The sample yields 130,000 or so distinct CDR3 sequences, around 14% seen once. The specimen was a population of CD138-negative cells sorted from bone marrow. All receptors come from a donor aged 40 or older with multiple myeloma.

With respect to this clonotype: A clone one base away is much larger, so this may be a read error. The chain uses TRBV10-3 and TRBJ2-1; TRBD1 might be the D (5 bases). CDR3 length: 14 residues. Germline V CDR1 and CDR2: ENHRY, SYGVKD. The CDR3 spells CAICESTVYNERFF. The CDR3 nucleotides are TGTGCCATCTGTGAGTCGACAGTTTACAATGAGCGGTTCTTC.

This clonotype was seen at least ten times. The chain employs TRBV3-1 and TRBJ1-2; D may be TRBD1 (6 bases). V was shortened by 7 bases and J by 0 bases, with 12 bases between the two germline ends. This CDR3 is 14 amino acids long. The V gene's germline CDR1 is LGHDT and CDR2 YNNKEL (reference sequence). DNA of the CDR3: TGTGCCAGCACCCGGACAGAGGCTAACTATGGCTACACCTTC. It translates to CASTRTEANYGYTF.

This clonotype was counted a few times. The chain has TRBV5-4 and TRBJ1-1, with D perhaps matching TRBD1 (6 bases). The germline V and J ends were trimmed by 4 bases and 14 bases, with 15 bases remaining between them. CDR1 SGHNT and CDR2 YYREEE come from the germline V gene (reference sequence). The CDR3 is 11 amino acids. In DNA, the CDR3 is TGTGCCAGCAGCGACCGGACAGCCCGGTTCTTT. Encoded protein: CASSDRTARFF.

The chain joins TRBV29-1 to TRBJ1-1; D call uncertain. Germline assignment: CDR1 SQVTM and CDR2 ANQGSEA. This CDR3 has 13 amino acids. CDR3 amino acids: CCAYLGLRTEAFF. CDR3 DNA sequence: TGCTGCGCTTACCTAGGGCTTAGAACGGAAGCTTTCTTT.

The sample holds many counts of this clonotype. The chain has TRBV27 and TRBJ2-1; D is unresolved. Looked up from germline, CDR1 is MNHEY and CDR2 is SMNVEV (reference sequence). The CDR3 contains 13 residues. V lost 0 bases to trimming and J lost 4 bases, with 4 bases between them. The CDR3 here is CASSLSNYNEQFF. In nucleotides, the CDR3 is TGTGCCAGCAGTTTATCAAATTACAATGAGCAGTTCTTC.